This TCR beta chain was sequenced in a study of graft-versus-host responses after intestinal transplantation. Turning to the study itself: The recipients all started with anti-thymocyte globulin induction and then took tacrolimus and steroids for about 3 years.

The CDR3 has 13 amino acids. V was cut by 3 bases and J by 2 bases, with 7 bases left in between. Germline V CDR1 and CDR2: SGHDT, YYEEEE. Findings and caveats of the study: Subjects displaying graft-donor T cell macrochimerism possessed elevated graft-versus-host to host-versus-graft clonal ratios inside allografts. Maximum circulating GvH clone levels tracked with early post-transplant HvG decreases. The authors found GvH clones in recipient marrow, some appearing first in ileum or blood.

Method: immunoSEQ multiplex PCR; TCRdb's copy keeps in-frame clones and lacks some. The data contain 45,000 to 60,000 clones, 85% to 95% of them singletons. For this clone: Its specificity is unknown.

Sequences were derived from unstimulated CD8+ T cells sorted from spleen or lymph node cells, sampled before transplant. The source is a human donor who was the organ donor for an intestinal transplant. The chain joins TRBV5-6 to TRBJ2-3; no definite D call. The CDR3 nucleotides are TGTGCCAGCAGCTACGGGTCCACAGATACGCAGTATTTT. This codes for CASSYGSTDTQYF. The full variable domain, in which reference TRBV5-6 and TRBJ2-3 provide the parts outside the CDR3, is DAGVTQSPTHLIKTRGQQVTLRCSPKSGHDTVSWYQQALGQGPQFIFQYYEEEERQRGNFPDRFSGHQFPNYSSELNVNALLLGDSALYLCASSYGSTDTQYFGPGTRLTVL.